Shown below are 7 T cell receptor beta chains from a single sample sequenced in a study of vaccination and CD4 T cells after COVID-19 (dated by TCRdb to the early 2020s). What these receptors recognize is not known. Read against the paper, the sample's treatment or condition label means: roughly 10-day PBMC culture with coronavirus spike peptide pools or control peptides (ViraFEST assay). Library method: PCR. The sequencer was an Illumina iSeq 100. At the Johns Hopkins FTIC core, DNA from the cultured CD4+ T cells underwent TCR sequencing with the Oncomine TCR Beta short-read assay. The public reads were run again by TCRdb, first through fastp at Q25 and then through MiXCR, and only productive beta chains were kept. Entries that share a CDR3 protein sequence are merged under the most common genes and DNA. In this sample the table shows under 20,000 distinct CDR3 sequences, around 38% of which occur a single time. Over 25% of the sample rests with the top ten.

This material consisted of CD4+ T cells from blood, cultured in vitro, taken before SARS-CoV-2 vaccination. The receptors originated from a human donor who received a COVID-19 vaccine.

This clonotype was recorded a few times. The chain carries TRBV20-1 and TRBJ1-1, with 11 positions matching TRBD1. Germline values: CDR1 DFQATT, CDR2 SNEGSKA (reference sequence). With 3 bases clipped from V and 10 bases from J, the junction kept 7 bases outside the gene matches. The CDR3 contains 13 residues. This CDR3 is CSASGSGQGVAFF. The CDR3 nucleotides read TGCAGTGCTAGCGGTTCGGGACAGGGGGTAGCTTTCTTT.

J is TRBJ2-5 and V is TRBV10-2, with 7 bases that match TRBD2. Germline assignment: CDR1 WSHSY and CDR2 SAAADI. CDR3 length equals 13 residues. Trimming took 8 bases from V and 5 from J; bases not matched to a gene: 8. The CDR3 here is CASLGEGGETQYF. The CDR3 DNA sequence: TGCGCCAGCCTGGGGGAGGGTGGGGAGACCCAGTACTTC.

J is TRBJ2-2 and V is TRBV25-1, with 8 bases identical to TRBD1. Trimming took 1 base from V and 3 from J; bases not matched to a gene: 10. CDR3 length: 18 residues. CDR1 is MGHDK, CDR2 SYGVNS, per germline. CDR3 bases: TGTGCCAGCAGTGAATTGGGCAGGGGGCGGTTTGACACCGGGGAGCTGTTTTTT. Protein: CASSELGRGRFDTGELFF.

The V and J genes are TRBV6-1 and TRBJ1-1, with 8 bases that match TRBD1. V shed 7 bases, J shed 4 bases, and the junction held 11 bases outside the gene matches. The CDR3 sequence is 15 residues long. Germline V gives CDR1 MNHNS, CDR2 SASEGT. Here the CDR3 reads CASNPRRQGSTEAFF. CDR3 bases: TGTGCCAGCAATCCCAGGCGACAGGGGTCCACTGAAGCTTTCTTT.

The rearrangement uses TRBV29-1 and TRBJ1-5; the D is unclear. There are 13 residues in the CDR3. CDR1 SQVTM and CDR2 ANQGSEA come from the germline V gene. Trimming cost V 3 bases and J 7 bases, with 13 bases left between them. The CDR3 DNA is TGCAGCGTTGAGAACCAGGTCGGCCAGCCCCAGCATTTT. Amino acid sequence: CSVENQVGQPQHF.

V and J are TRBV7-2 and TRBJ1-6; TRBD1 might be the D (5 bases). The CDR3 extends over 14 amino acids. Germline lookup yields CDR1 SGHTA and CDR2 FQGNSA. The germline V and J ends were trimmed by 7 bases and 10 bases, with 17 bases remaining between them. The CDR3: CASTPGGDGSPLHF. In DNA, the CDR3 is TGTGCCAGCACCCCCGGGGGGGATGGGTCACCCCTCCACTTT.

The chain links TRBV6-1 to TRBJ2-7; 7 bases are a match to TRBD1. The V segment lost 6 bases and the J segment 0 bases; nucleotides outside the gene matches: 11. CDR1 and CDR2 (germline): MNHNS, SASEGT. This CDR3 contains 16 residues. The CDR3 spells CASRSYVAGGSYEQYF. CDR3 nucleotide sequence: TGTGCCAGCAGAAGTTACGTGGCAGGGGGCTCCTACGAGCAGTACTTC.